Presented here are 8 T cell receptor beta chains from one specimen sequenced in a study of shared clonotypes between healthy human individuals. Libraries were prepared by immunoSEQ multiplex PCR; TCRdb keeps only in-frame clonotypes and omits some of them. The data contain roughly 890,000 clones, over 90% of them singletons. Naive CD8 cells, CD45RO-negative and positively selected for CCR7, excluded terminally differentiated effector memory CD45RA+ cells. Sequencing was carried out using naive CD8+ T cells sorted from blood. The source is a man aged 25-45 years in good health.

This chain uses TRBV4-1 with TRBJ2-6; unclear D gene. CDR3 size: 18 residues. V was trimmed by 0 bases and J by 0 bases, leaving 12 bases between them. Germline assignment: CDR1 MGHRA and CDR2 YSYEKL. CDR3 region: CASSQEPRPYSGANVLTF. DNA for the CDR3: TGCGCCAGCAGCCAAGAGCCTAGGCCTTACTCTGGGGCCAACGTCCTGACTTTC.

The J gene is TRBJ2-1, the V gene TRBV12-5, with 14 bases fitting TRBD2. Germline V CDR1 and CDR2: LGHNT, FRNRAP. The CDR3 is 18 amino acids. With V trimmed by 1 base and J by 9 bases, 11 bases remained unmatched. CDR3 nucleotides: TGTGCTAGTGGTTTGGGTCCCCACGAGGGACTAGCGGGAGTTGAGCAGTTCTTC. Translated: CASGLGPHEGLAGVEQFF.

J is TRBJ2-3 and V is TRBV29-1; 9 nucleotides line up with TRBD2. This CDR3 spans 16 amino acids. Germline CDR1 SQVTM, CDR2 ANQGSEA. J lost 2 bases, V lost 1 base, and 7 bases had no gene match. The CDR3 nucleotides read TGCAGCGTTGAAGGAGGTGAGCGGGAGGTCACAGATACGCAGTATTTT. Amino acids: CSVEGGEREVTDTQYF.

The chain joins TRBV28 to TRBJ1-4; 7 bases are shared with TRBD1. Looked up from germline, CDR1 is MDHEN and CDR2 is SYDVKM. Trimming took 9 bases from V and 0 from J; bases not matched to a gene: 7. The CDR3 totals 15 residues. The DNA of the CDR3 is TGTGCCAGGGGACAGTCCCAAGCAACTAATGAAAAACTGTTTTTT. The encoded protein is CARGQSQATNEKLFF.

V is TRBV9 and J is TRBJ2-1; D is possibly TRBD1 (5 bases). The V gene's germline CDR1 is SGDLS and CDR2 YYNGEE. The length of the CDR3 is 13 residues. V was shortened by 3 bases and J by 6 bases, with 10 bases between the two germline ends. CDR3 protein: CASSEDTVNEQFF. The CDR3 bases are TGTGCCAGCAGCGAGGACACAGTCAATGAGCAGTTCTTC. Using reference TRBV9 and TRBJ2-1 for the parts outside the CDR3, the full variable domain is DSGVTQTPKHLITATGQRVTLRCSPRSGDLSVYWYQQSLDQGLQFLIQYYNGEERAKGNILERFSAQQFPDLHSELNLSSLELGDSALYFCASSEDTVNEQFFGPGTRLTVL.

V usage is TRBV27 and J usage is TRBJ2-1; 9 bases agree with TRBD2. The CDR3 is 16 amino acids. V trimming: 7 bases; J trimming: 0 bases; junction bases outside the gene matches: 7. Germline CDR1 MNHEY, CDR2 SMNVEV (reference sequence). CDR3 amino acids: CASIGREGLSYNEQFF. CDR3 DNA: TGTGCCAGCATAGGGCGGGAGGGCCTCTCCTACAATGAGCAGTTCTTC.

This chain uses TRBV6-5 with TRBJ2-5; 11 bases are a match to TRBD1. Unmatched junction bases numbered 4, after V lost 2 bases and J lost 5 bases. The CDR3 consists of 15 residues. Per the germline V gene, CDR1 is MNHEY and CDR2 is SVGAGI. The CDR3 spells CASSYGTGGTETQYF. In nucleotides, the CDR3 is TGTGCCAGCAGTTACGGGACAGGGGGTACGGAGACCCAGTACTTC.

The rearrangement uses TRBV10-2 and TRBJ2-5, with 9 bases that match TRBD1. Matching the DNA end better, TRBJ2-7 makes the J call doubtful. The CDR3 covers 16 residues. Germline V CDR1 and CDR2: WSHSY, SAAADI. CDR3 loop: CASSESTGDRAYEQYF. In nucleotides, the CDR3 is TGCGCCAGCAGTGAGTCAACAGGGGACAGGGCCTACGAGCAGTACTTC.